This entry features one T cell receptor beta chain sequence. This receptor's antigen is unknown. Nothing much larger sits one base from this clone, and base qualities are not available. The data stem from a study of beta chain features in type 1 diabetes (dated by TCRdb to about 2018). Looking at the study overall: Mean age, gender distribution, total cell number and subset yield did not differ between patients and healthy donors. The study compared the TCRB repertoires of sorted circulating CD4+ T cell subsets in recently diagnosed type 1 diabetes patients with those in matched healthy donors. Regulatory and stem cell-like memory subsets were obtained from only 8 patients and roughly eight healthy donors, while naive and central memory subsets were obtained from all 30 or so donors. A total of 100 million to 110 million sorted cells were examined across all samples, and a strong correlation was observed between cell number per subset and RNA yield. What the research found in general, with its limitations: Naive, central memory and regulatory TCRB repertoires appeared to be more alike among patients than among healthy donors. Because the HLA sub-analyses included only small numbers of individuals, any influence of HLA type on TCRB rearrangement was left unresolved. In all four CD4+ subsets, TCRB CDR3 length was moderately but significantly shorter in type 1 diabetes patients. Shorter templates might be favored by PCR, yet because patient and control samples were amplified and corrected together, any such skew would affect both groups equally. Sequencing cDNA rather than genomic DNA could over-represent highly expressing activated cells, although activation and CD3 levels did not differ between groups. At VDJ recombination sites, patients with type 1 diabetes made fewer insertions and deleted more nucleotides, a pattern implying thymic rearrangement abnormalities.

From each donor, a single peripheral blood sample of around 120 mL on average was drawn into heparinised tubes. A BD FACSAria II and a panel including CD45RO, CCR7, CD25, CD127, CD95 and CD27 were used to sort naive, central memory, regulatory and stem cell-like memory CD4+ T cells. Every sorted population had a purity above 95%. PBMCs were isolated right away by Lymphoprep density gradient centrifugation and were stained directly, without culture. To minimize batch effects, samples were stained and sorted in pairs, one healthy donor with one patient per experiment. The entire amount of isolated RNA was reverse transcribed using the High Capacity cDNA Reverse Transcription Kit, so the sequenced TCRB transcripts were expressed ones. Naive, central memory and regulatory T cell samples underwent deep immunoSEQ sequencing, averaging around 4 million total reads per sample. After sorted cells were lysed in RLT buffer, RNA was extracted with DNase-treated RNeasy Micro or Mini kits, with the choice depending on cell number. Each cell subset was processed separately to prevent cross-contamination, with patient and healthy donor samples processed together. Using the immunoSEQ multiplex PCR, TCRB sequences were amplified from cDNA into 87-bp fragments spanning the CDR3 region. Sequencing of the amplicons was done on the Illumina HiSeq platform. Per the authors' processing: PCR bias was corrected computationally using synthetic template baselines, and reads within Hamming distance 2 were collapsed, with unmergeable singletons discarded. Reads were aligned to IMGT to assign V, D and J genes, CDR3 length, and insertions or deletions at six rearrangement sites. Within each subset, clonotype counts were normalized to sorted cell number, and only after that were true diversity and Gini coefficients computed with the tcR R package. Repertoire sharing was quantified using the overlap coefficient calculated on TCRB nucleotide sequences. Not all clones reach the TCRdb copy of this immuneACCESS table, which keeps in-frame sequences only. Checked studies attribute under half of the gap to unresolved V genes and leave the rest unexplained. V and J calls and clone size come straight from that table; D and trimming were deduced from the DNA. Counted in this sample were around 340,000 clones; roughly 9% of them appeared once. About 1% of the sample comes from the top ten.

The material sequenced was central memory CD4+ T cells from blood. The receptor was derived from a man younger than 40 with type 1 diabetes.

This receptor has the CDR3 CASSLGGDGGYTF. The DNA is TGTGCCAGCAGCTTGGGAGGGGATGGTGGCTACACCTTC. In this chain, TRBV5-6 is recombined with TRBJ1-2; the D region possibly corresponds to TRBD1 (5 bases align). V loses 0 bases, J loses 7 bases, and the germline ends lie 10 bases apart. CDR1 and CDR2 (SGHDT, YYEEEE) derive from the germline V gene. Inclusive of the bounding cysteine and phenylalanine, the CDR3 is 13 residues long. The sequence is cut down to CDR3 DNA, 39 bases in frame from base 1. Outside the CDR3, residues come from the reference TRBV5-6 and TRBJ1-2 proteins, so the full variable domain is: DAGVTQSPTHLIKTRGQQVTLRCSPKSGHDTVSWYQQALGQGPQFIFQYYEEEERQRGNFPDRFSGHQFPNYSSELNVNALLLGDSALYLCASSLGGDGGYTFGSGTRLTVV.